This T cell receptor (beta chain) was sequenced for a study of blood T cell repertoires in COVID-19. Study background: Acute-phase and convalescent COVID-19 samples originated in the United States, Italy and Spain. Sources were T cells, B-cell-depleted T cells, or PBMCs; the material itself was cDNA or gDNA.

Of note for this clone: Other DNA sequences in the same sample also yield this CDR3.

Authors' processing steps: For nucleated cells, counts were estimated from reference gene primer amplification. Libraries were prepared by immunoSEQ multiplex PCR; TCRdb keeps only in-frame clonotypes and omits some of them. V, J and clone size reflect that table, while D and trimming were determined from the DNA. The sample has 89,000 or so clones, roughly 82% seen once. The TCR originated in a man aged 50 or older with active COVID-19. Input material: peripheral blood.

The CDR3 nucleotides are TGTGCCAGCAGCCTCCGACATTCGAACACTGAAGCTTTCTTT. As protein: CASSLRHSNTEAFF. The chain couples TRBV7-2 to TRBJ1-1; no definite D call. Germline V CDR1 and CDR2: SGHTA, FQGNSA. V was cut by 5 bases and J by 1 base, with 11 bases left in between. The CDR3 covers 14 residues.